These 8 T cell receptor beta chains were sequenced from one sample in a study of T cells in Graves' hyperthyroidism and ophthalmopathy (dated by TCRdb to the late 2010s). The library was obtained by multiplex PCR. Instrument used: Illumina HiSeq 2000. The TCR beta CDR3 regions were amplified from RNA transcripts. For the first round of RT-PCR on the TCR CDR3, the HTBI primer set was used together with the Qiagen OneStep RT-PCR kit. The public reads were reanalyzed by TCRdb: fastp trimming at Q25, MiXCR alignment, in-frame beta chains only. Records with the same CDR3 protein are collapsed into one entry carrying the most frequent genes and DNA. The sample has hundreds of thousands of distinct CDR3 sequences on record, less than 25% of them singletons. The top ten hold around 10% of the sample. Sequencing was carried out using blood. These receptors were taken from a woman in her twenties or thirties with Graves' ophthalmopathy.

In its sample, this clonotype was seen many times. The chain joins TRBV20-1 to TRBJ1-2; 7 positions match TRBD1. V was clipped by 6 bases and J by 8 bases; unmatched bases: 12. Germline V CDR1 and CDR2: DFQATT, SNEGSKA (reference sequence). The CDR3 runs 13 residues. This CDR3 reads CSADRTGLKGYTF. The CDR3 nucleotides are TGCAGTGCCGACCGGACAGGCCTAAAGGGCTACACCTTC.

The chain recombines TRBV4-2 with TRBJ2-2; 9 bases match TRBD2. Germline V gene data show CDR1 as LGHNA and CDR2 as YNFKEQ. This CDR3 contains 16 residues. Trimming cost V 0 bases and J 5 bases; bases outside gene matches: 4. DNA for the CDR3: TGTGCCAGCAGCCAAGAAACCAGCGGGAGGACCGGGGAGCTGTTTTTT. Its translation: CASSQETSGRTGELFF.

Many counts were recorded for this clonotype. V usage is TRBV20-1 and J usage is TRBJ1-2; D might be TRBD1 (6 bases). Trimming cost V 5 bases and J 6 bases, with 13 bases left between them. Germline V gene data show CDR1 as DFQATT and CDR2 as SNEGSKA (reference sequence). The CDR3 runs 12 residues. This CDR3 is CSAPTGPDGYTF. CDR3 DNA: TGCAGTGCTCCTACAGGGCCCGATGGCTACACCTTC.

This clonotype was observed at least ten times. The rearrangement joins TRBV6-5 to TRBJ1-2, with D possibly TRBD1 on 5 matching bases. Trimming removed 0 bases at V and 8 bases at J, with 10 bases between. The germline gives CDR1 MNHEY, CDR2 SVGAGI. The CDR3 has 13 amino acids. The chain's CDR3 is CASSYSGEAGYTF. The CDR3 DNA follows: TGTGCCAGCAGTTACTCAGGGGAAGCCGGCTACACCTTC.

The sample holds many counts of this clonotype. The J gene is TRBJ1-1, the V gene TRBV20-1; no firm D call. This CDR3 spans 14 amino acids. Germline V lookup: CDR1 DFQATT, CDR2 SNEGSKA (reference sequence). Trimming left V 0 bases short and J 6 bases short, with 14 bases between. CDR3 sequence: CSARDWWSEAEAFF. The CDR3 nucleotides are TGCAGTGCTAGAGACTGGTGGTCCGAGGCTGAAGCTTTCTTT.

Many counts were recorded for this clonotype. This chain joins TRBV4-3 and TRBJ1-1; D perhaps matches TRBD1 (5 bases). V dropped 4 bases and J dropped 1 base, with 13 bases sitting between them. The CDR3 totals 15 residues. The germline V gene encodes CDR1 LGHNA and CDR2 YSLEER. The CDR3 coding sequence is TGCGCCAGCAGCCCGGGACTCAATCCGAACACTGAAGCTTTCTTT. It yields the protein CASSPGLNPNTEAFF.

Many counts were recorded for this clonotype. J is TRBJ2-7 and V is TRBV7-2, with D perhaps matching TRBD1 or TRBD2 (5 bases each). The CDR3 length is 15 residues. CDR1 and CDR2 from the germline V gene are SGHTA and FQGNSA. Trimming stripped 4 bases from V and 2 bases from J, with 15 bases between. The CDR3 coding sequence is TGTGCCAGCAGCTCCGCCGGGACCGGACCCTACGAGCAGTACTTC. Its protein is CASSSAGTGPYEQYF.

This chain joins TRBV6-1 and TRBJ2-2, with TRBD1 as a possible D gene (5 bases). Germline V gene data show CDR1 as MNHNS and CDR2 as SASEGT. Deletions cut 1 base from V and 5 bases from J, with 8 bases between. The CDR3 loop spans 14 amino acids. The CDR3 DNA sequence: TGTGCCAGCAGTGAAGGGGGCTGGACCGGGGAGCTGTTTTTT. Its protein is CASSEGGWTGELFF.